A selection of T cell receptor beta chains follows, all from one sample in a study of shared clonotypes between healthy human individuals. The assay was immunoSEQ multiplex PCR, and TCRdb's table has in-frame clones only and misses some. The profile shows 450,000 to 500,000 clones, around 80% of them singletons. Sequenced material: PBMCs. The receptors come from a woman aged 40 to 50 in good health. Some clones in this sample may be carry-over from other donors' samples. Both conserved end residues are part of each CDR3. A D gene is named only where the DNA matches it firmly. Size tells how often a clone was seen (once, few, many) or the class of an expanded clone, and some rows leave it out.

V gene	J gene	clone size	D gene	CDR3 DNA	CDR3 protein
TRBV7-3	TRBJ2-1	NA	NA	TGTGCCAGCAGCCTCCCTCAGGACAATGAGCAGTTCTTC	CASSLPQDNEQFF
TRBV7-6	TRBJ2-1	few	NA	TGTGCCAGCAGCCCAGGTGGTGCAGGCGAAAACTACAATGAGCAGTTCTTC	CASSPGGAGENYNEQFF
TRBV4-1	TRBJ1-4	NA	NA	TGCGCCAGCAGCCAAGACGACCTCCGGGGTGAAAAACTGTTTTTT	CASSQDDLRGEKLFF
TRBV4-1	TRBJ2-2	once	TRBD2	TGCGCCAGCAGCCCTCGGGAGGCCCAGGGCGGGGAGCTGTTTTTT	CASSPREAQGGELFF
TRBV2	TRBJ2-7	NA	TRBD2	TGTGCCAGCAGTCAGAATAGCGGGAGCTCCTACGAGCAGTACTTC	CASSQNSGSSYEQYF
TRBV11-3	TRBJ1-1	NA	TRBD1	TGTGCCAGCAGCCAGGGGGGGGACACTGAAGCTTTCTTT	CASSQGGDTEAFF
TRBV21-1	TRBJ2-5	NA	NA	TGTGCCAGCAGCAAAGTAGGGGGGACTAGCGGGAGTCATCAGGGAAAGACCCAGTACTTC	CASSKVGGTSGSHQGKTQYF
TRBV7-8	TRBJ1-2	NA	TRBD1	TGTGCCAGCAGCCTCGACAGGGGGGATGGCTACACCTTC	CASSLDRGDGYTF
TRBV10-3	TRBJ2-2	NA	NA	TGTGCCATCTCTCCTTTCGCGCACAACACCGGGGAGCTGTTTTTT	CAISPFAHNTGELFF
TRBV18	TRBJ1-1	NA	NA	TGTGCCAGCTCACAGGGGGAGGCTTTCTTT	CASSQGEAFF
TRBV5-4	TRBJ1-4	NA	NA	TGTGCCAGCAGTTTGCCCGGGGCTGAAAAACTGTTTTTT	CASSLPGAEKLFF
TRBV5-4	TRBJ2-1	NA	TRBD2	TGTGCCAGCAGCAAACCTAGCGGGGACGGGCATGAGCAGTTCTTC	CASSKPSGDGHEQFF
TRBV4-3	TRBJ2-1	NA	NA	TGCGCCAGCAGCCATTTCAGCGGCGACAATGAGCAGTTCTTC	CASSHFSGDNEQFF
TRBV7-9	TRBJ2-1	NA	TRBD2	TGTGCCAGCAGACGTAGCGGGATCATCTCCTACAATGAGCAGTTCTTC	CASRRSGIISYNEQFF
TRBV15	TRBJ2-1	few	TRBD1	TGTGCCACCAGCAGGGGGGACAGCTACAATGAGCAGTTCTTC	CATSRGDSYNEQFF
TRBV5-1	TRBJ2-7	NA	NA	TGCGCCAGCAGCTTGGTACCGGAGGGCGAGCAGTACTTC	CASSLVPEGEQYF
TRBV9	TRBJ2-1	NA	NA	TGTGCCAGCACGCCTAGCCCCACCTCCTACAATGAGCAGTTCTTC	CASTPSPTSYNEQFF
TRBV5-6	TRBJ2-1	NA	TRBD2	TGTGCCAGCAGCTTGGCCCAGCGGGAGGGCCTCCTTGAGCAGTTCTTC	CASSLAQREGLLEQFF
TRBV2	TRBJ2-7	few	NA	TGTGCCAGCAGTGAGGTCGGAGGAGCTTTATCCTACGAGCAGTACTTC	CASSEVGGALSYEQYF
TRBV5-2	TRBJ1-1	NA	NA	TGTGCCAGCAGCTACACCCGGGACACTGAAGCTTTCTTT	CASSYTRDTEAFF